What follows are 20 T cell receptor beta chains derived from one specimen sequenced in a study of cytotoxic CD8 clonotypes in ibrutinib-treated CLL. Here immunoSEQ multiplex PCR was the method, and the copy in TCRdb shows in-frame clones only, minus some. Among 150,000 or so clones listed, more than 75% were seen once. The specimen was PBMCs, collected after 12 months of ibrutinib treatment. The receptors were sampled from a human donor with chronic lymphocytic leukemia.

This chain joins TRBV6-5 and TRBJ2-7; the D call may be TRBD1 or TRBD2 (5 bases each). V lost 7 bases to trimming and J lost 2 bases, with 12 bases between them. This CDR3 is built from 13 residues. CDR1 and CDR2 (germline): MNHEY, SVGAGI. Here the CDR3 DNA reads TGTGCCAGCACCTGGGACCAAGCCTACGAGCAGTACTTC. Translation gives CASTWDQAYEQYF.

V gene TRBV7-3 combines with J gene TRBJ2-1, with 13 nucleotides matching TRBD2. This CDR3 region has 16 residues. Germline V lookup: CDR1 SGHTA, CDR2 FQGTGA. J gave up 6 bases and V 5 bases, and 7 bases lay outside the gene matches. The CDR3: CASSPQGLAGINEQFF. CDR3 nucleotide sequence: TGTGCCAGCAGCCCGCAGGGACTAGCGGGGATCAATGAGCAGTTCTTC.

The rearrangement links TRBV6-1 to TRBJ1-1, with 9 bases aligning to TRBD1. The length of the CDR3 is 12 residues. Trimming took 11 bases from V and 7 from J; bases not matched to a gene: 8. The germline V gene has CDR1 MNHNS and CDR2 SASEGT. CDR3 nucleotides: TGTGCCGGCGGACAGGGGTGGGGTGAAGCTTTCTTT. It codes for CAGGQGWGEAFF.

V and J are TRBV7-3 and TRBJ2-2, with D possibly being TRBD2 (5 bases). This CDR3 contains 13 residues. Trimming cost V 8 bases and J 8 bases, with 15 bases left between them. The germline CDR1 and CDR2 sequences are SGHTA and FQGTGA. CDR3: CASGGLAEGELFF. DNA for the CDR3: TGTGCCAGCGGTGGGCTAGCCGAAGGGGAGCTGTTTTTT.

This sequence joins TRBV27 and TRBJ1-1, with D tentatively TRBD1 (5 bases). The CDR3 has 15 residues. Looked up from germline, CDR1 is MNHEY and CDR2 is SMNVEV (reference sequence). V was cut by 11 bases and J by 2 bases, with 21 bases left in between. In DNA form, the CDR3 reads TGTGCCGGCTCCTCCCATGGGCAGGGAAACACTGAAGCTTTCTTT. As protein: CAGSSHGQGNTEAFF.

The V gene is TRBV7-6, the J gene TRBJ2-2, with 8 bases that match TRBD1. There are 19 residues in the CDR3. Germline assignment: CDR1 SGHVS and CDR2 FNYEAQ. Germline trimming cut 4 bases from V and 0 bases from J; bases unmatched to any gene: 13. The CDR3 protein is CASSSRVVTGQANTGELFF. CDR3 DNA: TGTGCCAGCAGCTCTCGGGTTGTCACGGGACAGGCGAACACCGGGGAGCTGTTTTTT.

The chain carries TRBV28 and TRBJ2-7, with TRBD2 as a possible D gene (6 bases). Trimming removed 6 bases at V and 4 bases at J, with 13 bases between. Germline V gene data show CDR1 as MDHEN and CDR2 as SYDVKM. The CDR3 has 13 residues. This CDR3 reads CASSRRDLYEQYF. The CDR3 DNA follows: TGTGCCAGCAGCCGCCGGGACTTGTACGAGCAGTACTTC.

The genes are TRBV19 and TRBJ1-4, with unresolved D. The germline V gene encodes CDR1 LNHDA and CDR2 SQIVND (reference sequence). V lost 5 bases to trimming and J lost 4 bases, with 14 bases between them. The CDR3 runs to 15 residues. The CDR3 bases are TGTGCCAGTAGTTCCGTGGCCTTGGGTAATGAAAAACTGTTTTTT. Translation: CASSSVALGNEKLFF. Variable domain in full (rest from reference TRBV19 and TRBJ1-4): DGGITQSPKYLFRKEGQNVTLSCEQNLNHDAMYWYRQDPGQGLRLIYYSQIVNDFQKGDIAEGYSVSREKKESFPLTVTSAQKNPTAFYLCASSSVALGNEKLFFGSGTQLSVL.

As DNA, the CDR3 is TGTGCCAGCAGCTTAGGCAGGGCTAGCACAGATACGCAGTATTTT. Translated: CASSLGRASTDTQYF. This chain connects TRBV7-9 to TRBJ2-3; a weak D match, TRBD1 (5 bases). This CDR3 is built from 15 residues. Trimming stripped 1 base from V and 0 bases from J, with 8 bases between. Germline loops: CDR1 SEHNR, CDR2 FQNEAQ (reference sequence). Variable domain in full (rest from reference TRBV7-9 and TRBJ2-3): DTGVSQNPRHKITKRGQNVTFRCDPISEHNRLYWYRQTLGQGPEFLTYFQNEAQLEKSRLLSDRFSAERPKGSFSTLEIQRTEQGDSAMYLCASSLGRASTDTQYFGPGTRLTVL.

The chain uses TRBV29-1 and TRBJ1-3; perhaps TRBD1 as D (6 bases). Between the trimmed V and J ends, which lost 4 bases and 4 bases, there was a span of 14 bases. This CDR3 is 14 amino acids long. Germline CDR1 is SQVTM and CDR2 is ANQGSEA. The CDR3 is CSVVGAGVGNTIYF. CDR3 sequence (DNA): TGCAGCGTTGTGGGGGCAGGGGTCGGAAACACCATATATTTT. Full variable domain (missing parts from reference TRBV29-1 and TRBJ1-3): SAVISQKPSRDICQRGTSLTIQCQVDSQVTMMFWYRQQPGQSLTLIATANQGSEATYESGFVIDKFPISRPNLTFSTLTVSNMSPEDSSIYLCSVVGAGVGNTIYFGEGSWLTVV.

The chain employs TRBV7-2 and TRBJ2-5; 11 bases fit TRBD2. With 5 bases clipped from V and 7 bases from J, the junction kept 9 bases outside the gene matches. CDR3 length: 15 residues. The germline V gene encodes CDR1 SGHTA and CDR2 FQGNSA. The CDR3 spells CASSGGLAVLGTQYF. Here the CDR3 DNA reads TGTGCCAGCAGCGGGGGACTAGCGGTCCTTGGGACCCAGTACTTC.

The chain joins TRBV4-3 to TRBJ2-2; TRBD1 might be the D (5 bases). Germline V gene sequence: CDR1 LGHNA, CDR2 YSLEER. The CDR3 runs 13 residues. Between the trimmed V and J ends, which lost 4 bases and 4 bases, there was a span of 7 bases. The CDR3 coding sequence is TGCGCCAGCAGCCGACAGAGCACCGGGGAGCTGTTTTTT. Its protein product is CASSRQSTGELFF.

This chain joins TRBV4-1 and TRBJ1-3; perhaps D is TRBD1 or TRBD2 (5 bases each). The end of the DNA aligns better with TRBJ2-2, so the J call may be wrong. The CDR3 spans 16 residues. Germline values: CDR1 MGHRA, CDR2 YSYEKL. The CDR3 nucleotides are TGCGCCAGCAGCCAAGAGGTAGAGGGGATGGCCGGGGAGCTGTTTTTT. Translated, it gives CASSQEVEGMAGELFF.

This clone has only one observation. The V call is TRBV28, the J call TRBJ1-3; D not resolved. V shed 9 bases and J shed 3 bases, with 12 bases lying between them. Germline V gives CDR1 MDHEN, CDR2 SYDVKM. The CDR3 is 13 amino acids. The CDR3: CASLSGVGNTIYF. The CDR3 DNA reads TGTGCCAGTCTCTCCGGTGTTGGAAACACCATATATTTT.

The rearrangement uses TRBV5-4 and TRBJ2-3; a weak D match, TRBD2 (5 bases). V was clipped by 7 bases and J by 1 base, with 10 bases between them. The CDR3 sequence is 13 residues long. CDR1 is SGHNT, CDR2 YYREEE, per germline (reference sequence). The CDR3 region is CASLTRGTDTQYF. In DNA form, the CDR3 reads TGTGCCAGCTTGACGAGGGGCACAGATACGCAGTATTTT.

The chain links TRBV7-2 to TRBJ1-1; D unresolved. The germline CDR1 and CDR2 sequences are SGHTA and FQGNSA. Trimming cost V 5 bases and J 6 bases, with 16 bases left between them. The CDR3 loop spans 14 amino acids. In DNA, the CDR3 is TGTGCCAGCAGCGGTGGGCAGGCATTCCCTGAAGCTTTCTTT. Translating gives CASSGGQAFPEAFF.

This clone was seen once. The rearrangement links TRBV11-2 to TRBJ2-7; TRBD1 agrees at 7 bases. Unmatched junction bases numbered 22, after V lost 5 bases and J lost 6 bases. This CDR3 is built from 18 residues. Per germline, CDR1 SGHAT and CDR2 FQNNGV. The CDR3 DNA follows: TGTGCCAGCAGCGGGGTCGGGGCCCCGAACCAGGGACAGTTCGAGCAGTACTTC. Encoded protein: CASSGVGAPNQGQFEQYF.

The chain is built from TRBV19 and TRBJ2-7, with 10 bases fitting TRBD2. The CDR3 is 15 residues long. Trimming cost V 5 bases and J 0 bases; bases outside gene matches: 4. Germline values: CDR1 LNHDA, CDR2 SQIVND (reference sequence). The CDR3 nucleotides are TGTGCCAGTAGTGGAGCGGGAGGGACCTCCTACGAGCAGTACTTC. Protein product: CASSGAGGTSYEQYF.

This chain connects TRBV15 to TRBJ2-3; D possibly corresponds to TRBD1 (7 bases). The CDR3 spans 13 residues. CDR1 LNHNV and CDR2 YYDKDF come from the germline V gene (reference sequence). V was clipped by 3 bases and J by 9 bases, with 13 bases between them. CDR3 loop: CATSSDPGGTQYF. The CDR3 nucleotides are TGTGCCACCAGCAGCGACCCAGGGGGGACGCAGTATTTT.

The chain joins TRBV7-2 to TRBJ1-1, with a tentative D call TRBD1 (5 bases). Germline CDR1 and CDR2: SGHTA and FQGNSA. Between the trimmed V and J ends, which lost 5 bases and 6 bases, there was a span of 10 bases. The CDR3 is 12 residues long. The CDR3, as DNA: TGTGCCAGCAGCCGCAGGGTGGCTGAAGCTTTCTTT. The encoded protein is CASSRRVAEAFF.